The T cell receptor beta chain described here comes from a study of cytomegalovirus exposure and HLA in healthy donors. The CDR3 covers 14 residues. Germline CDR1 is SNHLY and CDR2 is FYNNEI. The J segment lost 2 bases and the V segment lost 4 bases, leaving 2 bases of the junction unmatched. Primers included in the PCR were 60 Vbeta and 13 Jbeta primers. This table comes from immunoSEQ multiplex PCR, and its TCRdb copy is limited to in-frame clones, with some not included. This table has 100,000 to 150,000 clones, 80% appearing once. The sequence was obtained from a man aged 25 to 45 in good health and CMV-seropositive. The gene calls are TRBV2 and TRBJ1-2; the match to TRBD1 covers 9 bases. Input material: PBMCs. The CDR3 DNA reads as TGTGCCAGCAGTGGGACAGGGGCGAACTATGGCTACACCTTC. Amino acids: CASSGTGANYGYTF.